Reported below is one TCR beta chain. Deletions cut 7 bases from V and 1 base from J, with 19 bases between. Germline CDR1 reads MDHEN; CDR2 reads SYDVKM. CDR3 length: 16 residues. This sample is part of a study of blood T cell repertoires in COVID-19. Sequenced by immunoSEQ multiplex PCR; TCRdb stores in-frame clones only, minus some. The sample has almost 20,000 clones, over 85% seen once. This chain uses TRBV28 with TRBJ1-2; weak D call: TRBD1 (6 bases). Sequenced material: peripheral blood. The TCR comes from a woman between 50 and 59 years old with active COVID-19. The CDR3: CASIMDPGHSNYGYTF. For the CDR3, the DNA is TGTGCCAGCATAATGGATCCGGGACACAGTAACTATGGCTACACCTTC.